This T cell receptor beta chain was captured by sequencing in a study of T-cell reconstitution after alpha-beta-depleted transplantation in children. Study results and caveats: Recipient T cells and thymic progenitors that survived gave rise to the high TCRbeta diversity observed at day 60 in some patients. The study reportedly traced alpha-beta T cells about two months after transplant to several hundred expanded graft clones.

This CDR3 contains 14 residues. The germline V gene encodes CDR1 SQVTM and CDR2 ANQGSEA. Trimming removed 7 bases from V and 4 bases from J; junction bases left unmatched: 8. A few counts support this clonotype. Its specificity is unknown. Using unique molecular identifiers, the investigators prepared the TCRbeta library. TCRdb re-called the PCR reads through MiXCR, storing one row per CDR3 protein. Found here are about 980,000 distinct CDR3 sequences, about 31% of them singletons; the top ten hold 25% to 35%. The chain joins TRBV29-1 to TRBJ2-5, with TRBD1 matching 11 bases. This material consisted of PBMCs, mostly from graft donor cells, taken 360 days after TCRalphabeta/CD19-depleted stem cell transplant. This sequence originates from a boy younger than two who had a stem cell transplant for SCID, so the T cells may come from the graft donor. The CDR3 region is CSAVGQGVPETQYF. The CDR3 DNA follows: TGCAGCGCCGTGGGACAGGGGGTCCCAGAGACCCAGTACTTC. Filled out from reference TRBV29-1 and TRBJ2-5, the complete variable domain reads SAVISQKPSRDICQRGTSLTIQCQVDSQVTMMFWYRQQPGQSLTLIATANQGSEATYESGFVIDKFPISRPNLTFSTLTVSNMSPEDSSIYLCSAVGQGVPETQYFGPGTRLLVL.